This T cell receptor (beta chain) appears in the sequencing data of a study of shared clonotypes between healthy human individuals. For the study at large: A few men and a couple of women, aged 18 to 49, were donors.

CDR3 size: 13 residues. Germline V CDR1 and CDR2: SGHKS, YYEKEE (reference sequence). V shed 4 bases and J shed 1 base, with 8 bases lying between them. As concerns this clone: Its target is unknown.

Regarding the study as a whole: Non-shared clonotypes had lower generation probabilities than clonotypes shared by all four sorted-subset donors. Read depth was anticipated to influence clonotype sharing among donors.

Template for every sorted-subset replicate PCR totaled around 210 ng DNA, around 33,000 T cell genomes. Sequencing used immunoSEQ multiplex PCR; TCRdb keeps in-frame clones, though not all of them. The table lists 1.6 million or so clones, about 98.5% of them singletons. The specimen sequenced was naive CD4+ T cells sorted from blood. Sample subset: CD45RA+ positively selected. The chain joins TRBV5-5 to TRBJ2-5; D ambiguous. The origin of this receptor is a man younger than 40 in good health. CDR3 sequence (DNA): TGTGCCAGCAGCCGGCCATTCCAAGAGACCCAGTACTTC. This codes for CASSRPFQETQYF.